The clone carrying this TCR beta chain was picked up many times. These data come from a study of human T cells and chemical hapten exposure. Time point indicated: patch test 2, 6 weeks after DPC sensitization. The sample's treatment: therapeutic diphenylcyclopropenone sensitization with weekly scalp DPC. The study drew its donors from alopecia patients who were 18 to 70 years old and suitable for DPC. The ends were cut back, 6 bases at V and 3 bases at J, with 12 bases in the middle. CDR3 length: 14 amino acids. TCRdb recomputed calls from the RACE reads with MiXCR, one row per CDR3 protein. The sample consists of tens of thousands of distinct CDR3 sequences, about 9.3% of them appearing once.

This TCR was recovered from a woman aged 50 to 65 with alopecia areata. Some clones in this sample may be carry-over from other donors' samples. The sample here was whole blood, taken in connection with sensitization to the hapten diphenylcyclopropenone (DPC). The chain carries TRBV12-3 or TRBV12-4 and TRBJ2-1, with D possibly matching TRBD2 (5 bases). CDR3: CASSPGLNYNEQFF. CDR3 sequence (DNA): TGTGCCAGCAGCCCAGGACTGAACTACAATGAGCAGTTCTTC.